This T cell receptor (beta chain) comes out of a study of blood T cell repertoires in COVID-19. Study-wide context: PBMCs, B-cell-depleted T cells, or T cells were the source of the cDNA or gDNA that made up the material.

Germline CDR1 reads SGHRS; CDR2 reads YFSETQ. J lost 0 bases, V lost 4 bases, and 22 bases had no gene match. CDR3 size: 21 residues. Per the study methods: Using reference gene primer amplification, nucleated cell counts were estimated. TCRdb's table, derived via immunoSEQ multiplex PCR, lists solely in-frame clones and lacks some. The DNA gave D and trimming, while V, J and clone size come from that table. The sample has approximately 160,000 clones; about 86% are singletons. The sample comprised PBMCs or T cells enriched from blood (not recorded which). This TCR came from a middle-aged man who had recovered from COVID-19. The chain uses TRBV5-1 and TRBJ2-1; TRBD2 aligns across 7 bases. DNA for the CDR3: TGCGCCAGCAGCGAACCTTTTCCGCGGGGGAGTTCTTTCCGCTCCTACAATGAGCAGTTCTTC. This encodes CASSEPFPRGSSFRSYNEQFF. The full variable domain, completed using reference TRBV5-1 and TRBJ2-1, is KAGVTQTPRYLIKTRGQQVTLSCSPISGHRSVSWYQQTPGQGLQFLFEYFSETQRNKGNFPGRFSGRQFSNSRSEMNVSTLELGDSALYLCASSEPFPRGSSFRSYNEQFFGPGTRLTVL.